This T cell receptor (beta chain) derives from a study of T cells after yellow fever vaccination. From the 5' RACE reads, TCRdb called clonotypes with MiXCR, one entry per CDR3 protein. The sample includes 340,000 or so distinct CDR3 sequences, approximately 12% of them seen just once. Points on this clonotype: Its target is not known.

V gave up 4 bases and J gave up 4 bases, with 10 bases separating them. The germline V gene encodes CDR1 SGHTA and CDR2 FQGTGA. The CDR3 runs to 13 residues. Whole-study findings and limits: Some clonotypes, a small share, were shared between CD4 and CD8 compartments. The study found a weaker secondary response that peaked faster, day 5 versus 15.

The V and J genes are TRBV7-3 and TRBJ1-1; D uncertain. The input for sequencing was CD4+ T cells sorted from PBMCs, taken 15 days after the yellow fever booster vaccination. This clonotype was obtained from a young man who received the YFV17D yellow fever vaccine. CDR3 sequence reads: CASSSTHGTEAFF. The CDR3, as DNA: TGTGCCAGCAGCTCAACACACGGCACTGAAGCTTTCTTT. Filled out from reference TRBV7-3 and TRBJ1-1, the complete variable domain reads GAGVSQTPSNKVTEKGKYVELRCDPISGHTALYWYRQSLGQGPEFLIYFQGTGAADDSGLPNDRFFAVRPEGSVSTLKIQRTERGDSAVYLCASSSTHGTEAFFGQGTRLTVV.